One and the same sample provided the 15 T cell receptor beta chains below, sequenced in a study of cytotoxic CD8 clonotypes in ibrutinib-treated CLL. This table comes from immunoSEQ multiplex PCR, and its TCRdb copy is limited to in-frame clones, with some not included. The sample carries 150,000 or so clones, roughly 77% recorded once. Sequences were derived from PBMCs, sampled after 12 months of ibrutinib treatment. All receptors derive from a human donor with chronic lymphocytic leukemia.

This CDR3 reads CASSKYSRLAVRTDTQYF. CDR3 DNA: TGTGCCAGCAGCAAATATAGTCGGCTAGCGGTACGCACAGATACGCAGTATTTT. This rearrangement joins TRBV21-1 to TRBJ2-3; the D call in the table, TRBD2, was not verified against the DNA. TRBV21-1 is classified as a pseudogene. The CDR3 has 18 residues.

The CDR3 loop is CASTLTHDTGELFF. CDR3 nucleotide sequence: TGTGCCAGCACCCTGACACACGACACCGGGGAGCTGTTTTTT. This chain links TRBV6-5 with TRBJ2-2, with D uncertain. V was pared by 7 bases and J by 3 bases, with 12 bases between. CDR1 MNHEY and CDR2 SVGAGI come from the germline V gene. This CDR3 comprises 14 residues.

This clone was seen just once. This chain connects TRBV11-3 to TRBJ2-7; TRBD1 agrees at 7 bases. In germline, CDR1 is SGHNT, CDR2 YENEEA. The length of the CDR3 is 15 residues. The V gene end was trimmed by 1 base and the J gene end by 4 bases; junction bases not matched to a gene: 7. CDR3 coding DNA: TGTGCCAGCAGCTTAGGCGGACAGGTGGAGTACGAGCAGTACTTC. Encoded protein: CASSLGGQVEYEQYF.

V usage is TRBV28 and J usage is TRBJ2-2; 9 bases are shared with TRBD1. The CDR3 extends over 16 amino acids. In germline, CDR1 is MDHEN, CDR2 SYDVKM. V lost 6 bases to trimming and J lost 2 bases; unmatched junction nucleotides: 7. CDR3 protein: CASSLTGGINTGELFF. The CDR3 DNA reads TGTGCCAGCAGCTTGACAGGGGGGATAAACACCGGGGAGCTGTTTTTT.

The gene calls are TRBV6-1 and TRBJ2-3, with D tentatively TRBD2 (6 bases). CDR1 and CDR2 (germline): MNHNS, SASEGT. The CDR3 runs to 13 residues. Trimming took 7 bases from V and 0 from J, leaving 8 bases between them. This chain's CDR3 is CASTAGSTDTQYF. CDR3 in DNA: TGTGCCAGCACGGCGGGGAGCACAGATACGCAGTATTTT.

The DNA for the CDR3 is TGTGCCAGCAGCTTAGGCAGCAGCCAAGAGACCCAGTACTTC. Its translation is CASSLGSSQETQYF. This sequence joins TRBV11-3 and TRBJ2-5; unclear D gene. The germline V gene has CDR1 SGHNT and CDR2 YENEEA. The V gene lost 1 base and the J gene lost 1 base, with 7 bases spanning the gap. This CDR3 has 14 amino acids.

This clone is a singleton in its sample. The CDR3 region has the DNA TGTGCCAGCAGCTCGAATTCCTACGAGCAGTACTTC. Encoded protein: CASSSNSYEQYF. V gene TRBV5-4 combines with J gene TRBJ2-7; D call uncertain. The CDR3 has 12 amino acids. Germline values: CDR1 SGHNT, CDR2 YYREEE (reference sequence). V was cut by 3 bases and J by 1 base, with 5 bases left in between. The variable domain in full, with the rest retrieved from reference TRBV5-4 and TRBJ2-7, is ETGVTQSPTHLIKTRGQQVTLRCSSQSGHNTVSWYQQALGQGPQFIFQYYREEENGRGNFPPRFSGLQFPNYSSELNVNALELDDSALYLCASSSNSYEQYFGPGTRLTVT.

The V gene is TRBV7-2, the J gene TRBJ2-1; 7 nucleotides align to TRBD2. CDR1 SGHTA and CDR2 FQGNSA come from the germline V gene. The CDR3 contains 19 residues. V shed 3 bases, J shed 3 bases, and the junction held 17 bases outside the gene matches. The CDR3 nucleotides read TGTGCCAGCAGCTTCCAAACTAGCGCACTAGAAGAAGTCTACAATGAGCAGTTCTTC. It codes for CASSFQTSALEEVYNEQFF.

The rearrangement links TRBV30 to TRBJ1-2; TRBD1 is a possible D gene (5 bases). This CDR3 has 13 amino acids. With 6 bases removed from V and 3 bases from J, the gap between germline ends came to 14 bases. CDR1 and CDR2 (germline): GTSNPN, SVGIG (reference sequence). CDR3 sequence: CACPSAGYYGYTF. The CDR3 DNA sequence: TGTGCCTGCCCCTCGGCAGGGTACTATGGCTACACCTTC.

This rearrangement joins TRBV7-8 to TRBJ1-1; D is possibly TRBD1 (6 bases). CDR3 size: 12 residues. CDR1 and CDR2 (germline): SGHVS, FQNEAQ. Trimming cost V 5 bases and J 11 bases, with 15 bases left between them. The CDR3 region is CASSPSKGEAFF. In nucleotides, the CDR3 is TGTGCCAGCAGCCCAAGTAAGGGGGAGGCTTTCTTT.

The table lists this clone with a few counts. The rearrangement uses TRBV10-3 and TRBJ2-7, with a weak D call TRBD1 (5 bases). This CDR3 spans 15 amino acids. V lost 2 bases to trimming and J lost 3 bases, with 14 bases between them. Per the germline V gene, CDR1 is ENHRY and CDR2 is SYGVKD. The CDR3 spells CAISEPDIAYYEQYF. The CDR3 region has the DNA TGTGCCATCAGTGAGCCGGACATCGCCTACTACGAGCAGTACTTC.

The chain employs TRBV7-6 and TRBJ1-1; 7 bases map to TRBD1. The germline V gene has CDR1 SGHVS and CDR2 FNYEAQ. V lost 2 bases to trimming and J lost 1 base; unmatched junction nucleotides: 4. The CDR3 covers 15 residues. The CDR3 DNA sequence: TGTGCCAGCAGCTTACTTCAGGGGGGGAACACTGAAGCTTTCTTT. This sequence encodes CASSLLQGGNTEAFF.

V and J are TRBV4-3 and TRBJ2-7; 14 bases map to TRBD2. This CDR3 comprises 17 residues. Looked up from germline, CDR1 is LGHNA and CDR2 is YSLEER. J lost 1 base, V lost 1 base, and 3 bases had no gene match. As DNA, the CDR3 is TGCGCCAGCAGCCAAGGACTAGCGGGAGGGCCATCCTACGAGCAGTACTTC. Its protein is CASSQGLAGGPSYEQYF.

This clone was counted a few times. The CDR3 here is CASSPRTVNTEAFF. The DNA for the CDR3 is TGTGCCAGCAGCCCGAGGACAGTGAACACTGAAGCTTTCTTT. The V gene is TRBV11-2, the J gene TRBJ1-1, with a tentative D call TRBD1 (6 bases). The CDR3 is 14 amino acids. V was trimmed by 5 bases and J by 0 bases, leaving 10 bases between them. Germline lookup yields CDR1 SGHAT and CDR2 FQNNGV.

This chain joins TRBV10-3 and TRBJ2-3, with 7 nucleotides matching TRBD1. The ends lost 5 bases at V and 0 bases at J; junction bases unmatched: 2. Per germline, CDR1 ENHRY and CDR2 SYGVKD. The CDR3 is 14 residues long. The CDR3 is CAISQDRSTDTQYF. The CDR3 bases are TGTGCCATCAGTCAGGACAGGAGCACAGATACGCAGTATTTT.